The 15 T cell receptor beta chains presented below share a single source sample, sequenced in a study of T cell clonotyping in hematopoietic cell transplantation. Produced via immunoSEQ multiplex PCR; TCRdb's table is partial and in-frame only. In the table there are fewer than 4,500 clones, around 96% of which are singletons. Sequenced here: peripheral blood mononuclear cells, sampled 30 days after allogeneic stem cell transplant. The origin of the receptors is a male patient aged 70 to 85 who had an allogeneic stem cell transplant from an unrelated donor, so T cells may come from the graft donor. Some clones in this sample may be carry-over from other donors' samples.

The chain recombines TRBV10-3 with TRBJ1-1; 7 bases are a match to TRBD1. V dropped 3 bases and J dropped 5; count of bases not matched to a gene: 12. Germline V CDR1 and CDR2: ENHRY, SYGVKD. This CDR3 spans 16 amino acids. CDR3 nucleotides: TGTGCCATCAGTGATCTGGCAGGGGGGACTTTTACTGAAGCTTTCTTT. Amino acids: CAISDLAGGTFTEAFF.

The J gene is TRBJ2-3, the V gene TRBV4-3; D is ambiguous. V lost 4 bases, J lost 1 base, and 6 bases lay in between. The CDR3 is 13 residues long. The germline CDR1 and CDR2 sequences are LGHNA and YSLEER. The CDR3 loop is CASSLKGTDTQYF. The CDR3 region has the DNA TGCGCCAGCAGCCTTAAGGGCACAGATACGCAGTATTTT.

The V gene is TRBV28, the J gene TRBJ1-1; D is uncertain. V lost 1 base to trimming and J lost 0 bases, with 3 bases between them. Germline CDR1 is MDHEN and CDR2 is SYDVKM. This CDR3 is built from 13 residues. The CDR3 region is CASSLSVNTEAFF. In nucleotides, the CDR3 is TGTGCCAGCAGTTTATCAGTGAACACTGAAGCTTTCTTT.

The V and J genes are TRBV6-5 and TRBJ2-7, with 8 positions matching TRBD1. Per the germline V gene, CDR1 is MNHEY and CDR2 is SVGAGI. After removal of 7 bases from V and 5 bases from J, the junction contained 4 bases not matched to a gene. The CDR3 is 12 residues long. CDR3 nucleotide sequence: TGTGCCAGCATGAACAGGGGGAACGAGCAGTACTTC. It is translated as CASMNRGNEQYF.

The rearrangement joins TRBV4-1 to TRBJ2-2; maybe TRBD1 (6 bases). The CDR3 is 18 residues long. The germline V gene encodes CDR1 MGHRA and CDR2 YSYEKL. Trimming cost V 8 bases and J 6 bases, with 28 bases left between them. CDR3 amino acids: CASRNRVDLPPNAGELFF. The CDR3 DNA is TGCGCCAGCCGGAACAGGGTGGACCTTCCCCCCAACGCCGGGGAGCTGTTTTTT.

J is TRBJ1-5 and V is TRBV2, with D maybe TRBD1 (5 bases). V lost 8 bases, J lost 5 bases, and 19 bases lay in between. The CDR3 is 15 residues long. The V gene's germline CDR1 is SNHLY and CDR2 FYNNEI. CDR3 in amino acids: CASGEQGGSDQPQHF. For the CDR3, the DNA is TGTGCCAGCGGGGAGCAGGGAGGGTCGGATCAGCCCCAGCATTTT. The full variable domain, rest sourced from reference TRBV2 and TRBJ1-5, is EPEVTQTPSHQVTQMGQEVILRCVPISNHLYFYWYRQILGQKVEFLVSFYNNEISEKSEIFDDQFSVERPDGSNFTLKIRSTKLEDSAMYFCASGEQGGSDQPQHFGDGTRLSIL.

The rearrangement joins TRBV27 to TRBJ1-3, with 7 bases aligning to TRBD1. The CDR3 has 14 residues. V was pared by 8 bases and J by 4 bases, with 8 bases of the junction left unmatched. Germline CDR1 is MNHEY and CDR2 is SMNVEV (reference sequence). In DNA, the CDR3 is TGTGCCAGCTCAAACCCGGGACAGGGAAACACCATATATTTT. It codes for CASSNPGQGNTIYF.

J is TRBJ2-7 and V is TRBV29-1; the D call may be TRBD1 or TRBD2 (6 bases each). Trimming pared 7 bases from V and 4 bases from J, leaving 17 bases between. CDR3 length: 13 amino acids. The germline V gene has CDR1 SQVTM and CDR2 ANQGSEA. The DNA of the CDR3 is TGCAGCGCCCTCGCGGAGGGGGAGTACGAGCAGTACTTC. It codes for CSALAEGEYEQYF.

A single count supports this clone. The V call is TRBV2, the J call TRBJ1-2, with TRBD1 identical over 8 bases. Losses at the gene ends were 6 bases for V and 5 bases for J; bases not matched to a gene: 5. Germline CDR1 SNHLY, CDR2 FYNNEI. CDR3 length equals 13 residues. CDR3 amino acids: CASSQGAGYGYTF. The CDR3 nucleotides are TGTGCCAGCAGCCAGGGGGCAGGGTATGGCTACACCTTC.

The CDR3: CASSQALAGGPYEQYF. Written as DNA, the CDR3 is TGCGCCAGCAGCCAGGCCCTAGCGGGAGGGCCCTACGAGCAGTACTTC. This chain uses TRBV4-1 with TRBJ2-5; 12 bases line up with TRBD2. The J call may be mistaken, given a closer DNA end match to TRBJ2-7. CDR1 is MGHRA and CDR2 is YSYEKL in the germline V gene. CDR3 length: 16 amino acids.

This clone has more than one count but fewer than ten. The chain has TRBV4-1 and TRBJ1-5; 7 bases are a match to TRBD1. Germline CDR1 and CDR2: MGHRA and YSYEKL. CDR3 length equals 14 residues. The V and J ends lost 4 bases and 7 bases, in that order; junction bases with no gene match: 7. The CDR3 protein is CASSLQGYGQPQHF. The CDR3 region has the DNA TGCGCCAGCAGCCTACAGGGGTATGGGCAGCCCCAGCATTTT.

The chain employs TRBV2 and TRBJ2-6; D uncertain. From germline, CDR1 is SNHLY and CDR2 FYNNEI. The CDR3 length is 14 residues. V lost 7 bases and J lost 2, with 9 bases in between. The CDR3 bases are TGTGCCAGCAATTCCAGGACTGGGGCCAACGTCCTGACTTTC. Its translation is CASNSRTGANVLTF.

The genes are TRBV21-1 and TRBJ2-3; TRBD2 was called by the table and not checked on the DNA. TRBV21-1 is a pseudogene locus. This CDR3 is built from 19 residues. The CDR3 reads CASSRSPGQRERCTDTQYF. The DNA of the CDR3 is TGTGCCAGCAGCAGATCCCCTGGTCAGCGGGAGCGTTGCACAGATACGCAGTATTTT.

The chain joins TRBV5-4 to TRBJ2-1, with D tentatively TRBD1 (6 bases). CDR3 size: 15 residues. Trimming shortened V by 1 base and J by 3 bases, and 11 bases separated the two germline ends. Germline CDR1 reads SGHNT; CDR2 reads YYREEE (reference sequence). The CDR3 region is CASSLMTGLYNEQFF. CDR3 in DNA: TGTGCCAGCAGCTTGATGACAGGACTCTACAATGAGCAGTTCTTC.

The chain links TRBV27 to TRBJ2-2, with a tentative D call TRBD1 (6 bases). CDR3 length equals 14 residues. V lost 6 bases and J 1 base, leaving 9 bases between the germline ends. Germline lookup yields CDR1 MNHEY and CDR2 SMNVEV (reference sequence). CDR3: CASSLGQNTGELFF. CDR3 coding DNA: TGTGCCAGCAGCTTGGGACAGAACACCGGGGAGCTGTTTTTT.